This entry lists 23 T cell receptor beta chains sequenced from one sample in a study of blood T cell repertoires in COVID-19 (dated by TCRdb to the early 2020s). The library came from the immunoSEQ multiplex PCR assay. Sourced from immuneACCESS, this table was stored by TCRdb with only in-frame sequences that have V and J called. A share of the clones is absent; for the studies checked, an unresolved V gene accounts for under half, and the remainder has no known explanation. The sample table shows 350,000 to 400,000 clones, and 85% to 90% are seen once. The ten largest clones add up to around 0.97% of the sample. Sequenced material: PBMCs or T cells enriched from blood (not recorded which). The receptors originated from a woman aged 25 to 39 with acute COVID-19.

The chain joins TRBV13 to TRBJ1-1; possible D gene TRBD1, 6 bases. The CDR3 covers 15 residues. CDR1 PRHDT and CDR2 FYEKMQ come from the germline V gene (reference sequence). Trimming pared 10 bases from V and 6 bases from J, leaving 24 bases between. This CDR3 is CATQSRGATVAEAFF. CDR3 nucleotides: TGTGCCACCCAGAGCCGGGGGGCAACTGTCGCTGAAGCTTTCTTT.

The chain couples TRBV18 to TRBJ2-1, with 12 bases identical to TRBD2. The CDR3 contains 16 residues. The germline V gene encodes CDR1 KGHSH and CDR2 LQKENI. The ends lost 2 bases at V and 5 bases at J; junction bases unmatched: 4. The DNA of the CDR3 is TGTGCCAGCTCACCAATAACTAGCGGGGGGAACAATGAGCAGTTCTTC. Its protein is CASSPITSGGNNEQFF.

As concerns this clone: This sample also contains other DNA sequences that code for the same CDR3. The gene calls are TRBV6-5 and TRBJ2-7; 8 bases match TRBD1. V gave up 0 bases and J gave up 1 base; unmatched junction bases: 2. Germline CDR1 is MNHEY and CDR2 is SVGAGI. The CDR3 consists of 15 residues. This CDR3 reads CASSYSGTGSYEQYF. The CDR3, as DNA: TGTGCCAGCAGTTACTCCGGGACAGGTTCCTACGAGCAGTACTTC.

V gene TRBV15 combines with J gene TRBJ1-4, with D unresolved. V was pared by 0 bases and J by 11 bases, with 10 bases between. CDR3 length: 13 amino acids. Germline CDR1 LNHNV, CDR2 YYDKDF (reference sequence). The CDR3 here is CATSRDLADKLFF. In nucleotides, the CDR3 is TGTGCCACCAGCAGAGATCTGGCAGATAAACTGTTTTTT.

CDR3 in DNA: TGTGCCAGCAGTTTCCCCCCTCCAGCGGGGAAGGAAAAGACCCAGTACTTC. Encoded protein: CASSFPPPAGKEKTQYF. The V call is TRBV27, the J call TRBJ2-5, with 7 positions matching TRBD2. The CDR3 has 17 amino acids. CDR1 and CDR2 from the germline V gene are MNHEY and SMNVEV (reference sequence). J lost 6 bases, V lost 3 bases, and 16 bases had no gene match.

The CDR3 DNA sequence: TGTGCCAGCAGTACTGGTAGGAACACTGAAGCTTTCTTT. Translating it yields CASSTGRNTEAFF. This chain uses TRBV28 with TRBJ1-1; D remains ambiguous. This CDR3 has 13 residues. Germline V CDR1 and CDR2: MDHEN, SYDVKM. The germline V and J ends were trimmed by 5 bases and 1 base, with 8 bases remaining between them. The full variable domain, completed using reference TRBV28 and TRBJ1-1, is DVKVTQSSRYLVKRTGEKVFLECVQDMDHENMFWYRQDPGLGLRLIYFSYDVKMKEKGDIPEGYSVSREKKERFSLILESASTNQTSMYLCASSTGRNTEAFFGQGTRLTVV.

The chain couples TRBV2 to TRBJ2-3; 12 nucleotides line up with TRBD2. The V gene's germline CDR1 is SNHLY and CDR2 FYNNEI. This CDR3 comprises 18 residues. J was trimmed by 0 bases and V by 6 bases; bases with no gene match: 10. CDR3 coding DNA: TGTGCCAGCAGCCCGACCGGACTAGCGGGGACTAGCACAGATACGCAGTATTTT. Translating gives CASSPTGLAGTSTDTQYF.

This clone was seen just once. The rearrangement uses TRBV7-9 and TRBJ2-5; possibly TRBD2 for D (6 bases). This CDR3 spans 15 amino acids. Looked up from germline, CDR1 is SEHNR and CDR2 is FQNEAQ (reference sequence). V gave up 4 bases and J gave up 5 bases, with 17 bases separating them. CDR3 nucleotides: TGTGCCAGCAGCTACTGGACCGGGGAGGAGGAGACCCAGTACTTC. Its translation: CASSYWTGEEETQYF.

The chain is built from TRBV24-1 and TRBJ2-3; weak D call: TRBD2 (6 bases). Between the trimmed V and J ends, which lost 6 bases and 6 bases, there was a span of 12 bases. Germline loops: CDR1 KGHDR, CDR2 SFDVKD. CDR3 size: 13 residues. The CDR3 loop reads CATSPGVGDTQYF. CDR3 nucleotides: TGTGCCACCAGTCCGGGGGTCGGGGATACGCAGTATTTT.

The chain's CDR3 is CSVQGEGYTF. CDR3 bases: TGCAGCGTGCAAGGGGAAGGCTACACCTTC. The chain couples TRBV29-1 to TRBJ1-2, with D maybe TRBD1 (5 bases). This CDR3 spans 10 amino acids. Germline V gene lookup returns CDR1 SQVTM and CDR2 ANQGSEA. V was cut by 6 bases and J by 8 bases, with 10 bases left in between.

The chain has TRBV27 and TRBJ1-1; tentatively, D is TRBD1 (6 bases). Trimming removed 4 bases at V and 5 bases at J, with 20 bases between. From germline, CDR1 is MNHEY and CDR2 SMNVEV (reference sequence). This CDR3 is 16 amino acids long. Written as DNA, the CDR3 is TGTGCCAGCAGTTCCCATCCGGGGGGCGCGAGGACTGAAGCTTTCTTT. Amino acid sequence: CASSSHPGGARTEAFF.

The chain links TRBV19 to TRBJ2-7; TRBD2 matches 12 bases. This CDR3 region has 16 residues. V shed 3 bases, J shed 2 bases, and the junction held 5 bases outside the gene matches. Germline V gene sequence: CDR1 LNHDA, CDR2 SQIVND (reference sequence). In nucleotides, the CDR3 is TGTGCCAGTAGTATGTCTAGCGGGGGGGCCACCTACGAGCAGTACTTC. Its protein is CASSMSSGGATYEQYF.

The chain links TRBV7-9 to TRBJ2-1, with a possible D match to TRBD1 (5 bases). This CDR3 comprises 13 residues. From germline, CDR1 is SEHNR and CDR2 FQNEAQ (reference sequence). The germline V and J ends were trimmed by 2 bases and 3 bases, with 5 bases remaining between them. The CDR3 reads CASSLRGYNEQFF. The DNA of the CDR3 is TGTGCCAGCAGCTTAAGGGGCTACAATGAGCAGTTCTTC.

In the case of this clone: Different DNA sequences within this sample yield the same CDR3. The CDR3, as DNA: TGTGCCACCAGTGATTCGGCCGGGAATCAGCCCCAGCATTTT. As protein: CATSDSAGNQPQHF. This chain joins TRBV24-1 and TRBJ1-5, with D uncertain. V dropped 2 bases and J dropped 4 bases, with 8 bases sitting between them. This CDR3 has 14 amino acids. Germline V lookup: CDR1 KGHDR, CDR2 SFDVKD.

Concerning this clone itself: Within the sample, other DNA sequences also encode this same CDR3. The V gene is TRBV3-1 (or the pseudogene TRBV3-2), the J gene TRBJ2-3; 11 bases map to TRBD2. CDR3 length: 15 residues. Per germline, CDR1 LGHDT and CDR2 YNNKEL (reference sequence). V trimming: 4 bases; J trimming: 1 base; junction bases outside the gene matches: 1. The CDR3 DNA is TGTGCCAGCAGCCTACTAGCGGGGGGCACAGATACGCAGTATTTT. Amino acids: CASSLLAGGTDTQYF.

This sequence joins TRBV2 and TRBJ1-5; TRBD1 aligns across 8 bases. CDR1 and CDR2 (germline): SNHLY, FYNNEI. This CDR3 region has 14 residues. V shed 8 bases and J 2 bases; nucleotides not matched to a gene: 5. CDR3 amino acids: CASGDRGGNQPQHF. The CDR3 bases are TGTGCCAGCGGAGACAGGGGCGGCAATCAGCCCCAGCATTTT.

As concerns this clone: At one end, the junction sequence differs from germline, possibly due to a read error. The chain combines TRBV6-1 with TRBJ1-5; 9 nucleotides align to TRBD1. CDR1 and CDR2 from the germline V gene are MNHNS and SASEGT. There are 16 residues in the CDR3. The CDR3 DNA sequence: TGTACCAGCAGTGGACAGGGGTTCTTTAGCAATCAGCCCCAGCATTTT. This codes for CTSSGQGFFSNQPQHF.

This clone was detected once. The chain employs TRBV2 and TRBJ1-1; 7 bases agree with TRBD1. From germline, CDR1 is SNHLY and CDR2 FYNNEI. The CDR3 spans 15 residues. The V segment lost 4 bases and the J segment 1 base; nucleotides outside the gene matches: 6. This chain's CDR3 is CASSVTGAQNTEAFF. CDR3 coding DNA: TGTGCCAGCAGTGTTACAGGGGCCCAGAACACTGAAGCTTTCTTT.

V and J are TRBV10-1 and TRBJ2-7, with 7 bases identical to TRBD1. The V gene end was trimmed by 3 bases and the J gene end by 2 bases; junction bases not matched to a gene: 7. The length of the CDR3 is 15 residues. Germline V gene sequence: CDR1 WNHNN, CDR2 SYGVQD (reference sequence). CDR3 protein: CASSDSPGQTYEQYF. CDR3 DNA sequence: TGCGCCAGCAGTGACTCTCCGGGACAGACCTACGAGCAGTACTTC.

This rearrangement joins TRBV9 to TRBJ1-6, with D unclear. V lost 3 bases, J lost 0 bases, and 7 bases lay in between. The CDR3 consists of 15 residues. Germline V gene lookup returns CDR1 SGDLS and CDR2 YYNGEE. This chain's CDR3 is CASSATGSYNSPLHF. For the CDR3, the DNA is TGTGCCAGCAGCGCCACCGGCTCCTATAATTCACCCCTCCACTTT.

The chain joins TRBV7-2 to TRBJ2-7; TRBD2 matches 9 bases. The CDR3 is 15 residues long. Germline V gene lookup returns CDR1 SGHTA and CDR2 FQGNSA. The V and J ends lost 2 bases and 4 bases, in that order; junction bases with no gene match: 6. The CDR3 protein is CASSLSRGGPYEQYF. For the CDR3, the DNA is TGTGCCAGCAGCTTATCGCGGGGGGGGCCGTACGAGCAGTACTTC.

The J gene is TRBJ1-4, the V gene TRBV19; D is unresolved. Germline loops: CDR1 LNHDA, CDR2 SQIVND (reference sequence). The CDR3 length is 13 residues. Trimming took 0 bases from V and 11 from J, leaving 10 bases between them. The CDR3 DNA is TGTGCCAGTAGTATAGAGCGCTGGCGGAAACTGTTTTTT. Translated, it gives CASSIERWRKLFF.

This clone has a handful of counts. The V gene is TRBV14, the J gene TRBJ2-7, with a possible D match to TRBD2 (5 bases). The germline V gene encodes CDR1 SGHDN and CDR2 FVKESK. V lost 1 base, J lost 3 bases, and 7 bases lay in between. CDR3 size: 13 residues. The CDR3 is CASSQASFYEQYF. CDR3 bases: TGTGCCAGCAGCCAAGCTAGCTTCTACGAGCAGTACTTC.